What follows are 25 T cell receptor beta chains derived from one specimen sequenced in a study of shared clonotypes between healthy human individuals. Some clones are missing from TCRdb's copy, which holds only in-frame ones; the method was immunoSEQ multiplex PCR. In the table there are 950,000 to 1,100,000 clones, more than 75% of which are singletons. The specimen sequenced was memory CD4+ T cells from PBMCs. The subset is: CD45RA-negative fraction. Receptors originate from a man aged 18 to 29 in good health. Some clones in this sample may be carry-over from other donors' samples.

This sequence joins TRBV6-6 and TRBJ2-7, with D uncertain. Germline-derived CDR1 and CDR2 are MNHNY and SVGAGI (reference sequence). The V and J ends lost 5 bases and 6 bases respectively, with 11 bases between them. The CDR3 extends over 12 amino acids. The CDR3 bases are TGTGCCAGCAGTCCGGTATCACTCGAGCAGTACTTC. Amino acid sequence: CASSPVSLEQYF.

The V gene is TRBV28, the J gene TRBJ2-3; 9 positions agree with TRBD1. The V gene end was trimmed by 5 bases and the J gene end by 8 bases; junction bases not matched to a gene: 11. Germline CDR1 reads MDHEN; CDR2 reads SYDVKM. This CDR3 has 15 amino acids. The CDR3 is CASSTIGQGPGTQYF. The CDR3 region has the DNA TGTGCCAGCAGTACAATCGGACAGGGGCCGGGTACGCAGTATTTT. Based on the CDR3 plus reference TRBV28 and TRBJ2-3, the full variable domain is DVKVTQSSRYLVKRTGEKVFLECVQDMDHENMFWYRQDPGLGLRLIYFSYDVKMKEKGDIPEGYSVSREKKERFSLILESASTNQTSMYLCASSTIGQGPGTQYFGPGTRLTVL.

The chain carries TRBV5-4 and TRBJ2-7, with TRBD1 matching over 9 bases. Germline trimming cut 5 bases from V and 5 bases from J; bases unmatched to any gene: 2. Germline assignment: CDR1 SGHNT and CDR2 YYREEE (reference sequence). There are 12 residues in the CDR3. CDR3 region: CASRRDRDEQYF. The CDR3 DNA reads TGTGCCAGCAGAAGGGACAGGGACGAGCAGTACTTC.

The rearrangement joins TRBV5-1 to TRBJ1-1; D is unresolved. Germline-derived CDR1 and CDR2 are SGHRS and YFSETQ. Deletions cut 7 bases from V and 4 bases from J, with 11 bases between. The CDR3 covers 12 residues. For the CDR3, the DNA is TGCGCCAGCCGCGGGGAGGCCACTGAAGCTTTCTTT. Encoded protein: CASRGEATEAFF.

The gene calls are TRBV18 and TRBJ1-3; a possible D gene is TRBD1 (5 bases). The CDR3 has 15 amino acids. V lost 3 bases to trimming and J lost 0 bases, with 9 bases between them. The germline V gene has CDR1 KGHSH and CDR2 LQKENI. Written as DNA, the CDR3 is TGTGCCAGCTCACCTACGACAGACTCTGGAAACACCATATATTTT. Its translation is CASSPTTDSGNTIYF. Full variable domain (outside the CDR3, taken from reference TRBV18 and TRBJ1-3): NAGVMQNPRHLVRRRGQEARLRCSPMKGHSHVYWYRQLPEEGLKFMVYLQKENIIDESGMPKERFSAEFPKEGPSILRIQQVVRGDSAAYFCASSPTTDSGNTIYFGEGSWLTVV.

The genes are TRBV19 and TRBJ1-3, with D uncertain. V was shortened by 10 bases and J by 0 bases, with 7 bases between the two germline ends. This CDR3 is built from 12 residues. CDR1 is LNHDA, CDR2 SQIVND, per germline (reference sequence). The CDR3 reads CATRSSGNTIYF. The CDR3 nucleotides read TGTGCCACCCGCAGCTCTGGAAACACCATATATTTT.

Worth noting for this clone: It may be a read error: a sequence one base away is much more abundant. Other DNA variants within this sample encode the same CDR3. V gene TRBV28 combines with J gene TRBJ2-2; D is possibly TRBD1 or TRBD2 (5 bases each). The germline CDR1 and CDR2 sequences are MDHEN and SYDVKM. The CDR3 extends over 13 amino acids. The DNA of the CDR3 is TGTGCCAGCAGAGAGGGGAACACCGGGGAGCTATTTTTT. As protein: CASREGNTGELFF.

On this clone: Additional DNA sequences in this sample encode the identical CDR3. The chain links TRBV28 to TRBJ2-5; no clear D gene. CDR3 length: 12 amino acids. With 1 base removed from V and 1 base from J, the gap between germline ends came to 1 base. Germline loops: CDR1 MDHEN, CDR2 SYDVKM. DNA of the CDR3: TGTGCCAGCAGTTTATTCCAAGAGACCCAGTACTTC. This translates into CASSLFQETQYF.

The V gene is TRBV12-1, the J gene TRBJ2-7; no check of the table's D call, TRBD2, against the DNA was made. TRBV12-1 is an annotated pseudogene. This CDR3 is built from 12 residues. The CDR3 DNA follows: TGTGCCAGCAGCTTTGCGGGAGGCGAGCAGTACTTC. Residues: CASSFAGGEQYF.

Only a few counts were recorded for this clone. V gene TRBV19 combines with J gene TRBJ2-7; the match to TRBD2 covers 14 bases. The J segment lost 5 bases and the V segment lost 5 bases, leaving 2 bases of the junction unmatched. The germline CDR1 and CDR2 sequences are LNHDA and SQIVND (reference sequence). CDR3 length: 14 residues. The CDR3 here is CASSGTSGSDEQYF. In DNA, the CDR3 is TGTGCCAGTAGTGGGACTAGCGGGAGCGACGAGCAGTACTTC.

This rearrangement joins TRBV7-2 to TRBJ2-1, with 9 nucleotides matching TRBD2. The CDR3 is made up of 16 amino acids. Germline CDR1 is SGHTA and CDR2 is FQGNSA. The junction had 14 bases not matched to a gene; V was cut back by 4 bases and J by 10 bases. CDR3 protein: CASSSLAGGPLEEQFF. Written as DNA, the CDR3 is TGTGCCAGCAGCTCACTCGCGGGAGGGCCTTTAGAGGAGCAGTTCTTC.

V gene TRBV19 combines with J gene TRBJ2-1; D is uncertain. Germline V lookup: CDR1 LNHDA, CDR2 SQIVND (reference sequence). This CDR3 comprises 12 residues. The V gene lost 3 bases and the J gene lost 7 bases, with 7 bases spanning the gap. The CDR3 here is CASSMVFNEQFF. The CDR3 DNA reads TGTGCCAGTAGTATGGTATTTAATGAGCAGTTCTTC.

The V gene is TRBV5-6, the J gene TRBJ1-5, with a possible D match to TRBD1 (5 bases). Trimming shortened V by 1 base and J by 7 bases, and 15 bases separated the two germline ends. Looked up from germline, CDR1 is SGHDT and CDR2 is YYEEEE. The CDR3 sequence is 15 residues long. CDR3 nucleotide sequence: TGTGCCAGCAGCTTGTATTCAGGGATTGGGCAGCCCCAGCATTTT. Its protein is CASSLYSGIGQPQHF.

The rearrangement joins TRBV6-1 to TRBJ2-7; D unresolved. CDR1 is MNHNS, CDR2 SASEGT, per germline. The CDR3 has 13 residues. V was shortened by 7 bases and J by 7 bases, with 17 bases between the two germline ends. CDR3 protein: CASTEPPWKEQYF. CDR3 DNA sequence: TGTGCCAGCACCGAACCGCCGTGGAAGGAGCAGTACTTC.

Only a few counts were recorded for this clone. The chain couples TRBV4-2 to TRBJ2-2, with a weak D call TRBD2 (6 bases). V gave up 0 bases and J gave up 6 bases, with 14 bases separating them. The germline V gene has CDR1 LGHNA and CDR2 YNFKEQ. The CDR3 covers 16 residues. Here the CDR3 DNA reads TGTGCCAGCAGCCAAGATGCGGCGGGACGGGCCGGGGAGCTGTTTTTT. Translation: CASSQDAAGRAGELFF.

The CDR3 sequence is CSVEHVSGANVLTF. The CDR3 DNA is TGCAGCGTAGAGCACGTTTCTGGGGCCAACGTCCTGACTTTC. The chain links TRBV29-1 to TRBJ2-6; D gene uncertain. The germline gives CDR1 SQVTM, CDR2 ANQGSEA. The CDR3 is 14 amino acids. With 6 bases removed from V and 1 base from J, the gap between germline ends came to 10 bases.

The chain recombines TRBV29-1 with TRBJ1-2; TRBD1 aligns across 8 bases. CDR3 length equals 13 residues. Per the germline V gene, CDR1 is SQVTM and CDR2 is ANQGSEA. V was pared by 6 bases and J by 4 bases, with 7 bases of the junction left unmatched. CDR3 residues: CSVPGQGGYGYTF. The CDR3 DNA is TGCAGCGTCCCAGGACAGGGCGGCTATGGCTACACCTTC.

The chain couples TRBV5-1 to TRBJ2-5, with a weak D call TRBD1 (6 bases). The CDR3 loop spans 14 amino acids. The V gene's germline CDR1 is SGHRS and CDR2 YFSETQ. V lost 0 bases to trimming and J lost 1 base, with 7 bases between them. CDR3 sequence: CASSLDRVQETQYF. The DNA of the CDR3 is TGCGCCAGCAGCTTGGACAGGGTCCAAGAGACCCAGTACTTC.

In this sample, this clone turned up once. The gene calls are TRBV7-9 and TRBJ2-3; unclear D gene. Germline loops: CDR1 SEHNR, CDR2 FQNEAQ (reference sequence). The length of the CDR3 is 16 residues. V was cut by 1 base and J by 2 bases, with 13 bases left in between. Here the CDR3 DNA reads TGTGCCAGCAGCTTAGTGGTAGGGTCCCTCACAGATACGCAGTATTTT. This codes for CASSLVVGSLTDTQYF.

This chain joins TRBV28 and TRBJ1-3, with D unresolved. The V end was cut by 8 bases, the J end by 8 bases, with 16 bases between. Germline values: CDR1 MDHEN, CDR2 SYDVKM. There are 13 residues in the CDR3. CDR3 in amino acids: CASLRRAVDTIYF. The CDR3 DNA follows: TGTGCCAGCCTTCGACGGGCCGTGGACACCATATATTTT.

This clone has more than one count but fewer than ten. The chain has TRBV6-4 and TRBJ2-1; D not certain. There are 17 residues in the CDR3. V lost 6 bases, J lost 0 bases, and 18 bases lay in between. CDR1 MRHNA and CDR2 SNTAGT come from the germline V gene. CDR3: CASSAPPGSSSYNEQFF. CDR3 bases: TGTGCCAGCAGCGCCCCGCCCGGTTCCAGCTCCTACAATGAGCAGTTCTTC.

J is TRBJ1-1 and V is TRBV4-2; D is uncertain. The CDR3 sequence is 15 residues long. Germline V gene data show CDR1 as LGHNA and CDR2 as YNFKEQ. V dropped 3 bases and J dropped 2 bases, with 13 bases sitting between them. The CDR3 spells CASSQADLGNTEAFF. Here the CDR3 DNA reads TGTGCCAGCAGCCAGGCCGACTTGGGTAACACTGAAGCTTTCTTT.

The chain links TRBV6-1 to TRBJ2-1, with D perhaps TRBD1 (5 bases). Between the trimmed V and J ends, which lost 1 base and 6 bases, there was a span of 16 bases. The CDR3 has 16 residues. Per the germline V gene, CDR1 is MNHNS and CDR2 is SASEGT. As DNA, the CDR3 is TGTGCCAGCAGTGAAGGTTCAGGGTCCCCCGGCAATGAGCAGTTCTTC. It specifies CASSEGSGSPGNEQFF.

Notes on this clone: At the DNA level, this CDR3 is encoded by other sequences in the same sample as well. The chain combines TRBV11-2 with TRBJ2-1, with no clear D. Trimming left V 1 base short and J 3 bases short, with 4 bases between. CDR1 SGHAT and CDR2 FQNNGV come from the germline V gene. This CDR3 has 13 residues. Here the CDR3 reads CASSLGRYNEQFF. The CDR3 DNA reads TGTGCCAGCAGCTTAGGTCGCTACAATGAGCAGTTCTTC.

The chain is built from TRBV28 and TRBJ2-2; 11 positions agree with TRBD1. Losses at the gene ends were 6 bases for V and 0 bases for J; bases not matched to a gene: 15. Per germline, CDR1 MDHEN and CDR2 SYDVKM. The CDR3 length is 20 residues. CDR3 amino acids: CASSRTGGYTLSANTGELFF. CDR3 in DNA: TGTGCCAGCAGCCGGACAGGGGGCTACACTTTATCAGCGAACACCGGGGAGCTGTTTTTT.